The 11 T cell receptor beta chains below all came from one sample that was sequenced in a study of blood T cell repertoires in COVID-19. Assay: immunoSEQ multiplex PCR; the TCRdb copy retains only in-frame clones and omits some. The sample lists about 170,000 clones, more than 75% occurring once. Sequencing input: peripheral blood. Source of these receptors: a man aged 45-65 years who had recovered from COVID-19.

The chain combines TRBV3-1 (or the pseudogene TRBV3-2) with TRBJ2-1; 12 bases match TRBD2. The V and J ends lost 0 bases and 9 bases, in that order; junction bases with no gene match: 12. CDR1 is LGHDT and CDR2 is YNNKEL in the germline V gene (reference sequence). This CDR3 contains 18 residues. The CDR3 loop reads CASSQEGRLAGAHGEQFF. In DNA, the CDR3 is TGTGCCAGCAGCCAAGAGGGTCGACTAGCGGGGGCCCACGGTGAGCAGTTCTTC.

The CDR3 nucleotides are TGTGCCAGTAGTACAGGGCTCGACAATGAGCAGTTCTTC. The encoded protein is CASSTGLDNEQFF. The rearrangement joins TRBV19 to TRBJ2-1; D is perhaps TRBD1 (5 bases). Germline V CDR1 and CDR2: LNHDA, SQIVND (reference sequence). This CDR3 has 13 amino acids. V was shortened by 4 bases and J by 5 bases, with 9 bases between the two germline ends.

V gene TRBV4-1 combines with J gene TRBJ2-3; no definite D call. The CDR3 length is 16 residues. With 4 bases removed from V and 2 bases from J, the gap between germline ends came to 16 bases. CDR1 and CDR2 from the germline V gene are MGHRA and YSYEKL. The CDR3 DNA reads as TGCGCCAGCAGCCCCCGAGGAGTGACTGTCACAGATACGCAGTATTTT. Amino acids: CASSPRGVTVTDTQYF.

V is TRBV18 and J is TRBJ2-1, with D unclear. V was clipped by 8 bases and J by 9 bases, with 14 bases between them. CDR1 KGHSH and CDR2 LQKENI come from the germline V gene. The CDR3 loop spans 12 amino acids. CDR3 in amino acids: CASQSETSEQFF. CDR3 bases: TGTGCCAGCCAATCAGAGACATCTGAGCAGTTCTTC.

The chain carries TRBV6-2 or TRBV6-3 and TRBJ1-1, with a weak D call TRBD1 (5 bases). This CDR3 contains 15 residues. The germline V gene encodes CDR1 MNHEY and CDR2 SVGEGT. V gave up 4 bases and J gave up 1 base, with 13 bases separating them. The CDR3 bases are TGTGCCAGCAGTTCCCCCGGGGGGGGGAACACTGAAGCTTTCTTT. It is translated as CASSSPGGGNTEAFF.

The chain employs TRBV9 and TRBJ2-3, with TRBD1 matching over 11 bases. The junction had 7 bases not matched to a gene; V was cut back by 3 bases and J by 4 bases. CDR1 and CDR2 (germline): SGDLS, YYNGEE. The CDR3 contains 16 residues. The CDR3 nucleotides read TGTGCCAGCAGCGCCCCCCGGGACAGGGGGGCAGATACGCAGTATTTT. Amino acids: CASSAPRDRGADTQYF. Full variable domain (rest looked up from reference TRBV9 and TRBJ2-3): DSGVTQTPKHLITATGQRVTLRCSPRSGDLSVYWYQQSLDQGLQFLIQYYNGEERAKGNILERFSAQQFPDLHSELNLSSLELGDSALYFCASSAPRDRGADTQYFGPGTRLTVL.

This chain links TRBV15 with TRBJ1-5; tentative D call: TRBD1 (6 bases). The V gene lost 0 bases and the J gene lost 5 bases, with 14 bases spanning the gap. This CDR3 is 16 amino acids long. Germline V gene sequence: CDR1 LNHNV, CDR2 YYDKDF (reference sequence). DNA of the CDR3: TGTGCCACCAGCAGAGATCAGGGGAGCCGGCATCAGCCCCAGCATTTT. It encodes CATSRDQGSRHQPQHF.

The V gene is TRBV28, the J gene TRBJ1-5; 8 nucleotides align to TRBD1. The germline V gene has CDR1 MDHEN and CDR2 SYDVKM. V lost 2 bases to trimming and J lost 5 bases; unmatched junction nucleotides: 8. The CDR3 is made up of 16 amino acids. The CDR3 region is CASSLLDRVEDQPQHF. In nucleotides, the CDR3 is TGTGCCAGCAGTTTACTGGACAGGGTGGAGGATCAGCCCCAGCATTTT.

This chain links TRBV19 with TRBJ2-2; 13 nucleotides match TRBD2. Germline V gene data show CDR1 as LNHDA and CDR2 as SQIVND (reference sequence). Trimming at V came to 8 bases and at J to 4 bases, leaving 1 base not matched to a gene. This CDR3 region has 14 residues. The CDR3 reads CASGTSGITGELFF. The CDR3, as DNA: TGTGCCAGTGGGACTAGCGGGATCACCGGGGAGCTGTTTTTT.

This clone was seen only once. This chain joins TRBV9 and TRBJ2-2; TRBD2 aligns across 9 bases. J gave up 0 bases and V 0 bases, and 3 bases lay outside the gene matches. This CDR3 region has 17 residues. In germline, CDR1 is SGDLS, CDR2 YYNGEE. The CDR3 bases are TGTGCCAGCAGCGTAGGGGCTAGCGGGGCGAACACCGGGGAGCTGTTTTTT. Protein: CASSVGASGANTGELFF.

This chain links TRBV9 with TRBJ2-7, with 7 bases fitting TRBD1. The CDR3 loop spans 16 amino acids. Germline trimming cut 4 bases from V and 1 base from J; bases unmatched to any gene: 11. Germline CDR1 is SGDLS and CDR2 is YYNGEE. CDR3 DNA sequence: TGTGCCAGCAGCTCGCTACCCGGGACAGATTCCTACGAGCAGTACTTC. This sequence encodes CASSSLPGTDSYEQYF.